Presented here are 14 T cell receptor beta chains from one specimen sequenced in a study of blood T cell repertoires in COVID-19. Data came from immunoSEQ multiplex PCR; TCRdb stores just in-frame clones and leaves some out. The sample holds 200,000 to 250,000 clones; just over 85% are singletons and the top ten take about 14%. Sequenced sample: PBMCs or T cells enriched from blood (not recorded which). Receptor source: a woman aged 45-60 years with acute COVID-19.

This chain links TRBV30 with TRBJ1-1; D uncertain. Germline V gives CDR1 GTSNPN, CDR2 SVGIG (reference sequence). This CDR3 has 13 amino acids. Deletions cut 3 bases from V and 0 bases from J, with 8 bases between. CDR3 sequence: CAWSGSLNTEAFF. The CDR3 DNA reads as TGTGCCTGGAGCGGTAGTTTGAACACTGAAGCTTTCTTT. Full variable domain (missing parts from reference TRBV30 and TRBJ1-1): SQTIHQWPATLVQPVGSPLSLECTVEGTSNPNLYWYRQAAGRGLQLLFYSVGIGQISSEVPQNLSASRPQDRQFILSSKKLLLSDSGFYLCAWSGSLNTEAFFGQGTRLTVV.

This clone came up a few times. The rearrangement links TRBV10-3 to TRBJ2-2; 8 positions agree with TRBD1. This CDR3 region has 16 residues. Germline lookup yields CDR1 ENHRY and CDR2 SYGVKD. V lost 6 bases and J lost 3; bases outside the gene matches: 9. The CDR3 coding sequence is TGTGCCATCAGCGCCGGACAGGGCGGGTACACCGGGGAGCTGTTTTTT. Translated, it gives CAISAGQGGYTGELFF.

V usage is TRBV30 and J usage is TRBJ1-1, with D unresolved. This CDR3 has 10 amino acids. Germline V gene sequence: CDR1 GTSNPN, CDR2 SVGIG (reference sequence). Deletions cut 4 bases from V and 4 bases from J, with 4 bases between. CDR3 sequence (DNA): TGTGCCTGGATTCTCACTGAAGCTTTCTTT. It yields the protein CAWILTEAFF.

As concerns this clone: Other DNA variants within this sample encode the same CDR3. The V call is TRBV6-5, the J call TRBJ2-7; no firm D call. CDR3 length: 13 amino acids. Trimming stripped 0 bases from V and 4 bases from J, with 7 bases between. Germline loops: CDR1 MNHEY, CDR2 SVGAGI. CDR3 sequence (DNA): TGTGCCAGCAGTTACTCGAGTTCGTACGAGCAGTACTTC. Translation gives CASSYSSSYEQYF.

The J gene is TRBJ2-5, the V gene TRBV7-3; 8 bases are shared with TRBD1. This CDR3 comprises 15 residues. The junction had 6 bases not matched to a gene; V was cut back by 1 base and J by 5 bases. Germline assignment: CDR1 SGHTA and CDR2 FQGTGA. The CDR3 nucleotides are TGTGCCAGCAGCTTAAGGACAGGGAGAGGGGAGACCCAGTACTTC. It specifies CASSLRTGRGETQYF.

The rearrangement uses TRBV6-2 or TRBV6-3 and TRBJ2-6; D not certain. Germline lookup yields CDR1 MNHEY and CDR2 SVGEGT. The CDR3 runs 17 residues. V was cut by 2 bases and J by 0 bases, with 11 bases left in between. The CDR3 DNA reads as TGTGCCAGCAGTTACCCACAGCTCTCCTCTGGGGCCAACGTCCTGACTTTC. Its protein is CASSYPQLSSGANVLTF.

V and J are TRBV7-2 and TRBJ2-3, with D maybe TRBD2 (6 bases). Trimming removed 5 bases from V and 1 base from J, with 13 bases in between. Germline V gene sequence: CDR1 SGHTA, CDR2 FQGNSA. The CDR3 consists of 15 residues. The CDR3 protein is CASSRGELRTDTQYF. The CDR3 DNA reads TGTGCCAGCAGCCGCGGGGAGCTACGCACAGATACGCAGTATTTT.

Ten or more counts support this clone. V gene TRBV7-6 combines with J gene TRBJ1-1; tentative D call: TRBD1 (5 bases). The CDR3 runs 15 residues. The germline CDR1 and CDR2 sequences are SGHVS and FNYEAQ. The V gene lost 4 bases and the J gene lost 4 bases, with 16 bases spanning the gap. The CDR3 DNA follows: TGTGCCAGCAGCTACGCTATAGGGGAAATCACTGAAGCTTTCTTT. This encodes CASSYAIGEITEAFF.

For this clone: The same CDR3 can be traced to other DNA sequences in this sample. This rearrangement joins TRBV28 to TRBJ2-7, with D uncertain. Trimming removed 3 bases from V and 3 bases from J, with 3 bases in between. The CDR3 has 11 residues. CDR1 and CDR2 (germline): MDHEN, SYDVKM. CDR3 region: CASSFLYEQYF. CDR3 bases: TGTGCCAGCAGTTTCCTCTACGAGCAGTACTTC.

This sequence joins TRBV9 and TRBJ1-3, with TRBD1 matching over 7 bases. V dropped 3 bases and J dropped 0; count of bases not matched to a gene: 6. Germline V CDR1 and CDR2: SGDLS, YYNGEE. This CDR3 has 16 amino acids. The CDR3 DNA is TGTGCCAGCAGCGGCCAGGACAGGATCTCTGGAAACACCATATATTTT. Its protein product is CASSGQDRISGNTIYF.

The chain recombines TRBV30 with TRBJ2-1; D possibly corresponds to TRBD2 (6 bases). The CDR3 spans 13 residues. Trimming pared 4 bases from V and 9 bases from J, leaving 16 bases between. CDR1 is GTSNPN, CDR2 SVGIG, per germline (reference sequence). CDR3 loop: CAWNQRVAGEQFF. CDR3 sequence (DNA): TGTGCCTGGAACCAGCGGGTGGCGGGTGAGCAGTTCTTC.

This clone was seen once. The chain recombines TRBV14 with TRBJ2-1; TRBD2 aligns across 14 bases. Germline V CDR1 and CDR2: SGHDN, FVKESK. Trimming removed 7 bases from V and 9 bases from J; junction bases left unmatched: 8. This CDR3 has 15 amino acids. The CDR3: CASKTGTSGSSEQFF. The CDR3 bases are TGTGCCAGCAAAACCGGGACTAGCGGGAGTAGTGAGCAGTTCTTC.

The chain has TRBV4-1 and TRBJ1-1; a possible D gene is TRBD1 (5 bases). CDR1 is MGHRA, CDR2 YSYEKL, per germline. The CDR3 totals 15 residues. V dropped 1 base and J dropped 0 bases, with 9 bases sitting between them. The CDR3 region has the DNA TGCGCCAGCAGCCAAGGACAGATTATGAACACTGAAGCTTTCTTT. This translates into CASSQGQIMNTEAFF.

This clone is a singleton in its sample. The rearrangement links TRBV10-2 to TRBJ2-7, with 7 bases that match TRBD1. V lost 6 bases, J lost 3 bases, and 5 bases stayed unmatched. The CDR3 has 13 amino acids. The germline gives CDR1 WSHSY, CDR2 SAAADI. CDR3 amino acids: CASRAGTVYEQYF. The CDR3 DNA sequence: TGCGCCAGCAGGGCAGGGACAGTCTACGAGCAGTACTTC.